Below, 30 T cell receptor beta chains from the same sample are listed, as sequenced in a study of prognosis after radiotherapy for stage I lung cancer (dated by TCRdb to the early 2020s). The data were produced on an Illumina HiSeq 3000. Two rounds of multiplex PCR were performed to amplify the TCR beta CDR3 region from genomic DNA. In the first PCR round, primers specific to each TRBV and TRBJ gene were used, and the primer sequences were filed in Chinese patent CN105087789A. TCRdb redid the processing of the public reads, applying fastp at Q25 and MiXCR, and retained in-frame beta chains. Merged by CDR3 protein, the rows form single entries marked with the most common genes and DNA. This sample holds about 25,000 distinct CDR3 sequences; roughly 34% were observed only once. Of the sample, 60% to 65% is held by the ten largest clones. The sequenced sample was PBMCs, obtained before or after stereotactic body radiation therapy (not recorded which). The receptor source for this set is a donor of 50 years or more with non-small cell lung cancer.

This clonotype is a singleton in its sample. The chain uses TRBV19 and TRBJ2-2; 9 bases agree with TRBD2. Germline V gene lookup returns CDR1 LNHDA and CDR2 SQIVND (reference sequence). Trimming took 9 bases from V and 11 from J; bases not matched to a gene: 13. CDR3 length equals 14 residues. The CDR3 DNA reads as TGTGCCAGCAGTCTCGGCTTAGCGGGGGCTGAGCTGTTTTTT. Protein: CASSLGLAGAELFF.

The chain is built from TRBV11-2 and TRBJ1-2, with TRBD1 matching over 7 bases. The CDR3 loop spans 16 amino acids. CDR1 and CDR2 from the germline V gene are SGHAT and FQNNGV. The J segment lost 6 bases and the V segment lost 0 bases, leaving 10 bases of the junction unmatched. CDR3 bases: TGTGCCAGCAGCTTAGAGAGGGTAGGGGGCATCCATGGCTACACCTTC. This codes for CASSLERVGGIHGYTF.

The sample holds many counts of this clonotype. CDR3 DNA sequence: TGTGCCAGCAGCTTAAACAGGGCGAACACCGGGGAGCTGTTTTTT. Amino acids: CASSLNRANTGELFF. The chain combines TRBV7-9 with TRBJ2-2; a possible D gene is TRBD1 (6 bases). Germline V lookup: CDR1 SEHNR, CDR2 FQNEAQ (reference sequence). The CDR3 consists of 15 residues. With 2 bases removed from V and 0 bases from J, the gap between germline ends came to 7 bases.

This clonotype was counted ten times or more. CDR3 sequence reads: CASSEVQDEQYF. As DNA, the CDR3 is TGTGCCAGCAGCGAGGTTCAGGACGAGCAGTACTTC. The chain has TRBV28 and TRBJ2-7; D remains ambiguous. V lost 6 bases and J lost 5, with 11 bases in between. CDR1 and CDR2 (germline): MDHEN, SYDVKM. The CDR3 has 12 amino acids.

This clonotype was observed at least ten times. The CDR3 nucleotides read TGTGCCAGCAGCCCCGGGAATGGGAACACCATATATTTT. It specifies CASSPGNGNTIYF. V usage is TRBV7-9 and J usage is TRBJ1-3; the D is unclear. The germline gives CDR1 SEHNR, CDR2 FQNEAQ (reference sequence). The germline V and J ends were trimmed by 5 bases and 7 bases, with 12 bases remaining between them. The CDR3 is 13 residues long.

Comment on this clonotype: A much larger clone differs from this one at a single base, so this may be a read error. The CDR3 loop reads CATSDQVAETQYF. In DNA form, the CDR3 reads TGTGCCACCAGTGACCAGGTGGCGGAGACCCAGTACTTC. The genes are TRBV24-1 and TRBJ2-5; D not certain. Germline CDR1 KGHDR, CDR2 SFDVKD. CDR3 size: 13 residues. V lost 4 bases to trimming and J lost 5 bases, with 10 bases between them.

This clonotype was picked up many times. This chain joins TRBV6-1 and TRBJ2-7; a possible D gene is TRBD2 (5 bases). Trimming took 4 bases from V and 3 from J, leaving 7 bases between them. This CDR3 spans 12 amino acids. CDR1 and CDR2 from the germline V gene are MNHNS and SASEGT. In DNA form, the CDR3 reads TGTGCCAGCAGTGTAGGAGGCTACGAGCAGTACTTC. This encodes CASSVGGYEQYF.

As for this clonotype: This may stem from a read error, because a much larger clone lies one nucleotide away. The CDR3 does not close with the conserved phenylalanine or tryptophan, likely indicating a read error. The chain links TRBV6-2 or TRBV6-3 to TRBJ1-3; unclear D gene. The CDR3 has 16 amino acids. Deletions cut 5 bases from V and 6 bases from J, with 20 bases between. Germline V gene lookup returns CDR1 MNHEY and CDR2 SVGEGT. The CDR3 loop is CASSERETWAVNTIYS. Here the CDR3 DNA reads TGTGCCAGCAGTGAGCGAGAGACCTGGGCTGTAAACACCATATATTCT.

As concerns this clonotype: The missing conserved phenylalanine or tryptophan at the end of this CDR3 makes a read error likely. The chain combines TRBV12-3 or TRBV12-4 with TRBJ1-1; D not certain. Trimming took off 7 bases at V and 4 bases at J, with 13 bases between the two ends. The length of the CDR3 is 13 residues. The CDR3 is CASTCGEGTEAFL. CDR3 in DNA: TGTGCCAGCACTTGTGGGGAAGGCACTGAAGCTTTCCTT.

By share, this clonotype ranks as medium-sized (0.01 to 0.1%). The chain uses TRBV28 and TRBJ2-2; 9 bases agree with TRBD1. The trim removed 5 bases at V and 4 bases at J, leaving 5 bases unmatched. Looked up from germline, CDR1 is MDHEN and CDR2 is SYDVKM. The CDR3 length is 15 residues. Here the CDR3 reads CASSRQTGGTGELFF. CDR3 nucleotide sequence: TGTGCCAGCAGTCGACAGACAGGGGGCACCGGGGAGCTGTTTTTT.

This clonotype was seen more than once but under ten times. A clone one base away is much larger, so this may be a read error. This sequence joins TRBV7-6 and TRBJ1-5; 8 positions match TRBD1. This CDR3 comprises 17 residues. Trimming took 4 bases from V and 4 from J; bases not matched to a gene: 12. The germline CDR1 and CDR2 sequences are SGHVS and FNYEAQ. This chain's CDR3 is CASSSPDHRDRNQPQHF. The CDR3 nucleotides read TGTGCCAGCAGCTCTCCTGACCACCGGGACAGGAATCAGCCCCAGCATTTT.

The chain carries TRBV12-3 or TRBV12-4 and TRBJ1-2, with D hard to call. The germline V and J ends were trimmed by 6 bases and 8 bases, with 19 bases remaining between them. The CDR3 has 14 residues. The CDR3 DNA sequence: TGTGCCAGCAGCGGGGAAGCTCGGGCAAAAGGCTACACCTTC. It yields the protein CASSGEARAKGYTF.

This clonotype was seen only once. A far larger clone is only one base removed, so a read error is likely. V gene TRBV28 combines with J gene TRBJ2-7, with 7 bases aligning to TRBD2. J was trimmed by 4 bases and V by 4 bases; bases with no gene match: 10. The CDR3 extends over 15 amino acids. The germline V gene encodes CDR1 MDHEN and CDR2 SYDVKM. This chain's CDR3 is CASSSPGRGEYEQYF. The CDR3 DNA sequence: TGTGCCAGCAGTTCCCCGGGACGGGGGGAGTACGAGCAGTACTTC.

The chain carries TRBV20-1 and TRBJ2-5, with D perhaps TRBD1 or TRBD2 (6 bases each). Germline CDR1 DFQATT, CDR2 SNEGSKA (reference sequence). The V end lost 1 base, the J end lost 0 bases, and 18 bases lay between the germline ends. There are 17 residues in the CDR3. The DNA of the CDR3 is TGCAGTGCTAGAGGGACCTCCTTAGGGGGGAACCAAGAGACCCAGTACTTC. Its translation is CSARGTSLGGNQETQYF.

This clonotype was found many times. V is TRBV6-1 and J is TRBJ2-1; D gene ambiguous. Germline V gene lookup returns CDR1 MNHNS and CDR2 SASEGT. The CDR3 length is 15 residues. V dropped 7 bases and J dropped 0 bases, with 13 bases sitting between them. CDR3 coding DNA: TGTGCCAGCACCGACCCAGTGAGCTCCTACAATGAGCAGTTCTTC. Residues: CASTDPVSSYNEQFF.

This sequence joins TRBV27 and TRBJ2-7; tentatively, D is TRBD1 (6 bases). In germline, CDR1 is MNHEY, CDR2 SMNVEV (reference sequence). V lost 5 bases and J lost 6, with 20 bases in between. The CDR3 spans 15 residues. CDR3 amino acids: CASSPCTTGECEQYF. The CDR3 DNA sequence: TGTGCCAGCAGTCCTTGCACGACAGGTGAATGCGAGCAGTACTTC.

This clonotype was counted ten times or more. V gene TRBV20-1 combines with J gene TRBJ1-4; 8 nucleotides align to TRBD1. V shed 7 bases, J shed 10 bases, and the junction held 11 bases outside the gene matches. Germline V CDR1 and CDR2: DFQATT, SNEGSKA (reference sequence). This CDR3 contains 13 residues. Here the CDR3 DNA reads TGCAGTGTCAGCTCAGGGGGCGCGGGAAAACTGTTTTTT. Its translation is CSVSSGGAGKLFF.

Ten or more counts support this clonotype. This chain connects TRBV9 to TRBJ1-1; D remains ambiguous. Per the germline V gene, CDR1 is SGDLS and CDR2 is YYNGEE. V gave up 3 bases and J gave up 3 bases, with 21 bases separating them. The CDR3 contains 17 residues. The CDR3 DNA follows: TGTGCCAGCAGCGCATGGGCCTTCCCCCATTGGGACACTGAAGCTTTCTTT. This codes for CASSAWAFPHWDTEAFF.

This clonotype was recorded many times. The V gene is TRBV7-8, the J gene TRBJ1-1; 9 positions agree with TRBD1. J lost 4 bases, V lost 4 bases, and 7 bases had no gene match. The CDR3 has 15 amino acids. Germline CDR1 SGHVS, CDR2 FQNEAQ. CDR3 loop: CASSSPRDRVTEAFF. The DNA of the CDR3 is TGTGCCAGCAGCTCGCCTCGGGACAGGGTCACTGAAGCTTTCTTT.

A word on this clonotype: One base away lies a much larger clone, so this may be a sequencing read error. The rearrangement joins TRBV18 to TRBJ2-7; either TRBD1 or TRBD2 may supply D (5 bases each). Germline CDR1 KGHSH, CDR2 LQKENI. The CDR3 is 15 amino acids. The CDR3 loop is CASSLSGPTSAEPYF. The CDR3 nucleotides are TGTGCCAGCTCGCTCTCGGGACCGACGTCCGCCGAGCCGTACTTC.

This clonotype has ten or more counts. The rearrangement links TRBV7-2 to TRBJ2-7; TRBD2 agrees at 9 bases. In germline, CDR1 is SGHTA, CDR2 FQGNSA. J gave up 3 bases and V 5 bases, and 8 bases lay outside the gene matches. This CDR3 is 15 amino acids long. CDR3 amino acids: CASSPTTSGGYEQYF. The CDR3 DNA follows: TGTGCCAGCAGCCCCACGACTAGCGGAGGCTACGAGCAGTACTTC. Full variable domain (rest looked up from reference TRBV7-2 and TRBJ2-7): GAGVSQSPSNKVTEKGKDVELRCDPISGHTALYWYRQSLGQGLEFLIYFQGNSAPDKSGLPSDRFSAERTGGSVSTLTIQRTQQEDSAVYLCASSPTTSGGYEQYFGPGTRLTVT.

This clonotype occurred a few times. The chain carries TRBV4-3 and TRBJ1-2; D not resolved. Per the germline V gene, CDR1 is LGHNA and CDR2 is YSLEER. CDR3 length: 13 residues. V lost 0 bases and J lost 5, with 7 bases in between. CDR3 sequence reads: CASSQDRLYGYTF. The CDR3, as DNA: TGCGCCAGCAGCCAAGACCGCCTATATGGCTACACCTTC.

This clonotype qualifies as medium-sized. The CDR3 region is CASSEGAWLDEQYF. CDR3 DNA sequence: TGTGCCAGCAGTGAAGGTGCTTGGCTCGACGAGCAGTACTTC. The rearrangement joins TRBV6-2 or TRBV6-3 to TRBJ2-7; no clear D. In germline, CDR1 is MNHEY, CDR2 SVGEGT. CDR3 length: 14 residues. With 5 bases removed from V and 5 bases from J, the gap between germline ends came to 16 bases.

This clonotype was found a few times. This sequence may be a read error, since a much larger clone differs from it by one base. Likely a read error: the CDR3 ends without its conserved phenylalanine or tryptophan. This chain connects TRBV30 to TRBJ1-5; a possible D gene is TRBD1 (5 bases). In germline, CDR1 is GTSNPN, CDR2 SVGIG (reference sequence). Trimming removed 2 bases at V and 0 bases at J, with 11 bases between. The CDR3 runs 15 residues. CDR3 sequence reads: CAWSTLGGSNQPQHL. CDR3 nucleotide sequence: TGTGCCTGGAGTACCCTGGGGGGTAGCAATCAGCCCCAGCATCTT.

A remark on this clonotype: A far larger clone is one nucleotide away, so this likely arose from a read error. V usage is TRBV6-1 and J usage is TRBJ2-5; D gene unclear. Germline V lookup: CDR1 MNHNS, CDR2 SASEGT. The CDR3 runs 12 residues. V lost 7 bases and J lost 5, with 11 bases in between. The CDR3 loop is CASTNHGETQYF. The DNA of the CDR3 is TGTGCCAGCACCAATCATGGGGAGACCCAGTACTTC.

Regarding this clonotype: A far larger clone is only one base removed, so a read error is likely. The rearrangement uses TRBV7-4 and TRBJ2-2; TRBD2 agrees at 9 bases. The CDR3 spans 15 residues. The J segment lost 4 bases and the V segment lost 8 bases, leaving 8 bases of the junction unmatched. Germline-derived CDR1 and CDR2 are SGHVT and SQSDAQ. CDR3 protein: CASRLSGRPTGELFF. CDR3 nucleotides: TGTGCCAGCCGTCTAAGCGGGAGGCCCACCGGGGAGCTGTTTTTT.

J is TRBJ1-2 and V is TRBV19; 7 nucleotides line up with TRBD1. The ends lost 5 bases at V and 4 bases at J; junction bases unmatched: 4. The CDR3 sequence is 13 residues long. Germline V gene data show CDR1 as LNHDA and CDR2 as SQIVND (reference sequence). In nucleotides, the CDR3 is TGTGCCAGTAGTCCCCGGGACAGCTATGGCTACACCTTC. It specifies CASSPRDSYGYTF. The whole variable domain, filled in from reference TRBV19 and TRBJ1-2, reads DGGITQSPKYLFRKEGQNVTLSCEQNLNHDAMYWYRQDPGQGLRLIYYSQIVNDFQKGDIAEGYSVSREKKESFPLTVTSAQKNPTAFYLCASSPRDSYGYTFGSGTRLTVV.

The sample holds many counts of this clonotype. The CDR3 DNA reads TGCAGTGCTCCCCAGGCTAGCGCGGGGCATACGCAGTATTTT. Translation gives CSAPQASAGHTQYF. V is TRBV20-1 and J is TRBJ2-3, with D possibly matching TRBD2 (6 bases). This CDR3 is 14 amino acids long. Looked up from germline, CDR1 is DFQATT and CDR2 is SNEGSKA (reference sequence). Trimming cost V 5 bases and J 7 bases, with 19 bases left between them.

This clonotype was seen repeatedly, ten times or more. DNA of the CDR3: TGTGCCAGCAGTTATGGGTTTCTCTCTGGAAACACCATATATTTT. The encoded protein is CASSYGFLSGNTIYF. V gene TRBV6-9 combines with J gene TRBJ1-3; the D is unclear. Trimming shortened V by 2 bases and J by 0 bases, and 8 bases separated the two germline ends. Per the germline V gene, CDR1 is MNHGY and CDR2 is SVAAGI. The CDR3 is 15 amino acids.

This clonotype was seen at least ten times. The CDR3 coding sequence is TGCGCCAGCAGCTCGGACAGGGCCGGTAATGAAAAACTGTTTTTT. As protein: CASSSDRAGNEKLFF. This chain joins TRBV4-1 and TRBJ1-4, with 8 nucleotides matching TRBD1. V lost 5 bases to trimming and J lost 4 bases; unmatched junction nucleotides: 6. Germline V gives CDR1 MGHRA, CDR2 YSYEKL. The CDR3 has 15 residues.